Reported below is one T cell receptor (beta chain). What it binds is not known. The source of the sample is a study of T cell responses to AZD1222 COVID-19 vaccine. Study as a whole: Researchers grouped second doses given at about 4 or about 12 weeks into one pool. Whole-study results and caveats: Spike-specific TCR breadth rose after two AZD1222 doses, and depth rose as well. It was only after the peak T cell response that any repertoires were sampled.

Data came from immunoSEQ multiplex PCR; TCRdb stores just in-frame clones and leaves some out. The data hold roughly 42,000 clones, with about 78% observed a single time. The specimen comprised peripheral blood, sampled on day 0 of AZD1222 vaccination. The TCR comes from an adult in good health.

CDR3 amino acids: CASSGGQGVTIKPHF. The CDR3 bases are TGTGCCAGCAGTGGGGGACAGGGGGTGACAATTAAACCCCACTTT. J is TRBJ1-6 and V is TRBV2, with 11 bases matching TRBD1. Germline CDR1 and CDR2: SNHLY and FYNNEI. Trimming cost V 4 bases and J 18 bases; bases outside gene matches: 14. This CDR3 is built from 15 residues.